This T cell receptor beta chain appears in the sequencing data of a study of blood T cell repertoires in COVID-19. About the research overall: Samples representing acute and convalescent COVID-19 were sourced from the United States, Italy and Spain. PBMCs, B-cell-depleted T cells, or T cells provided the cDNA or gDNA that made up the material.

The authors' processing: Reference gene primer amplification yielded estimated nucleated cell counts. The data were produced by immunoSEQ multiplex PCR, yet TCRdb's version contains in-frame clones alone and is incomplete. From that table come the V and J calls and clone size; the DNA was used to work out D and trimming. In the table there are 250,000 to 350,000 clones, more than 75% of which are singletons. V was pared by 6 bases and J by 5 bases, with 7 bases of the junction left unmatched. This CDR3 has 14 residues. Germline CDR1 ENHRY, CDR2 SYGVKD. This clone appeared a few times. The J gene is TRBJ1-5, the V gene TRBV10-3, with 7 bases identical to TRBD1. The sequenced material came from peripheral blood. The sequence was collected from a woman aged 50 to 65 who had recovered from COVID-19. The CDR3 nucleotides read TGTGCCATCAGCTCTGACAGGGAACATCAGCCCCAGCATTTT. Protein: CAISSDREHQPQHF.